These T cell receptor beta chains were read from a single sample in a study of post-analysis software for immune sequencing data. TCRdb independently ran MiXCR on the PCR reads; one entry per CDR3 protein. The table has 450,000 to 700,000 distinct CDR3 sequences, around 40% seen once. The sample consisted of blood. The receptors originated from a girl aged 10 to 17 with multiple sclerosis. Each CDR3 is given with its conserved first and last residue. A D gene is named only where the DNA matches it firmly. Size values are once, few and many counts, or a class for expanded clones, and some rows have none.

clone_size j_call d_call cdr3_length v_call cdr3_nt cdr3_aa
NA TRBJ2-1 NA 16 TRBV6-5 TGTGCCAGCAGATCTCCCCGGGGGGCCTCCTACAATGAGCAGTTCTTC CASRSPRGASYNEQFF
NA TRBJ1-1 NA 12 TRBV11-3 TGTGCCAGCAGTCGACAGGACACTGAAGCTTTCTTT CASSRQDTEAFF
few TRBJ2-1 TRBD2 15 TRBV20-1 TGCAGCGCCAGTCGGACTAGCGGCCAATACAATGAGCAGTTCTTC CSASRTSGQYNEQFF
NA TRBJ2-3 NA 15 TRBV7-9 TGTGCCAGCAGCTTAGCGGGTTTCTCGGGAGATACGCAGTATTTT CASSLAGFSGDTQYF
few TRBJ2-1 TRBD2 15 TRBV27 TGTGCCAGCAGTCTTAGCGGGATATCTATCAATGAGCAGTTCTTC CASSLSGISINEQFF
NA TRBJ2-2 NA 15 TRBV11-2 TGTGCCAGCAGCTTTTACCTCACTCACACCGGGGAGCTGTTTTTT CASSFYLTHTGELFF
few TRBJ1-2 NA 13 TRBV29-1 TGCAGCGTTGAAGATCTGGCGAGGGATGGCTACACCTTC CSVEDLARDGYTF
few TRBJ2-3 TRBD2 17 TRBV20-1 TGCAGTGCTAGAGATCGGTTACGGCGGGAGGGCTTAGATACGCAGTATTTT CSARDRLRREGLDTQYF
few TRBJ2-7 NA 14 TRBV11-2 TGTGCCAGCAGCCACCGGGACCGACCCTACGAGCAGTACTTC CASSHRDRPYEQYF
few TRBJ1-6 NA 19 TRBV7-2 TGTGCCAGCAGCCGGAAGGGCAGGGTAACGGCTAATATTAATTCACCCCTCCACTTT CASSRKGRVTANINSPLHF
NA TRBJ1-5 TRBD1 13 TRBV10-2 TGCGCCAGCAGATCGACAGGGTCACAGCCCCAGCATTTT CASRSTGSQPQHF
few TRBJ2-3 TRBD2 15 TRBV5-1 TGCGCCAGCACCCCCATGGCGGGGGGAACAGATACGCAGTATTTT CASTPMAGGTDTQYF
few TRBJ2-5 NA 14 TRBV5-1 TGCGCCAGCAGCTTCGACAGGACGGGGGAGACCCAGTACTTC CASSFDRTGETQYF
NA TRBJ2-3 NA 15 TRBV5-1 TGCGCCAGCAGCTCGTGGGCCTCCGGGGTAGATACGCAGTATTTT CASSSWASGVDTQYF
NA TRBJ1-2 NA 13 TRBV3-1 TGTGCCAGCAGCCCATTAGAGGGAAATGGCTACACCTTC CASSPLEGNGYTF
NA TRBJ1-1 NA 15 TRBV6-4 TGTGCCAGCAGTGACTCGATAAGGGGCGGACGCCCGGCTTTCTTT CASSDSIRGGRPAFF